The present entry profiles one T cell receptor beta chain with its context. V lost 8 bases and J lost 4; bases outside the gene matches: 8. The germline V gene has CDR1 SEHNR and CDR2 FQNEAQ (reference sequence). The CDR3 has 15 residues. The source of the sample is a study of shared clonotypes between healthy human individuals. Naive-designated CD8 cells lacked CD45RO, were positively enriched for CCR7, and omitted terminally differentiated effector memory CD45RA+ cells. In the original workflow: Filtering differed since immunoSEQ provided only junctions, with no quality scores. Only in-frame clones appear in the TCRdb table, and some are missing; sequencing was by immunoSEQ multiplex PCR. V, J and clone size reflect that table, while D and trimming were determined from the DNA. Among over 2 million clones listed, about 95% were seen once.

The chain combines TRBV7-9 with TRBJ2-1, with 10 bases that match TRBD1. Input material: naive CD8+ T cells sorted from blood. The TCR comes from a man between 18 and 35 years old in good health. The CDR3 is CASWAGTGVYNEQFF. The DNA for the CDR3 is TGTGCCAGCTGGGCAGGGACAGGGGTTTACAATGAGCAGTTCTTC.